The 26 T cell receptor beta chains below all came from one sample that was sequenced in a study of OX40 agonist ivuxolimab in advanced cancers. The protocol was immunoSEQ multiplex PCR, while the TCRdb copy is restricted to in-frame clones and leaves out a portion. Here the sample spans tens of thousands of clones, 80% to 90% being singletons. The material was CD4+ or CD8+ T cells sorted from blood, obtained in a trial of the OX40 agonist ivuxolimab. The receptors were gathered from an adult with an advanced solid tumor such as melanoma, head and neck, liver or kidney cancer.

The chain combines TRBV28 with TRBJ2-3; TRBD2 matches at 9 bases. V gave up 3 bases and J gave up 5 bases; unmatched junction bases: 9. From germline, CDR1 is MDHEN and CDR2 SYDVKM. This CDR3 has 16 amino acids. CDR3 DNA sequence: TGTGCCAGCAGTTTCTCAGCGGGAGGAGGCGGAGATACGCAGTATTTT. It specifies CASSFSAGGGGDTQYF.

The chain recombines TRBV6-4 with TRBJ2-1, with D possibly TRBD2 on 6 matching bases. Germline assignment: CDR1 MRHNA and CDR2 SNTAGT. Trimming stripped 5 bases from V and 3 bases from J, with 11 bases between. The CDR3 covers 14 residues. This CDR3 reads CASSYEAGYNEQFF. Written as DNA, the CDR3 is TGTGCCAGCAGTTACGAAGCGGGCTACAATGAGCAGTTCTTC.

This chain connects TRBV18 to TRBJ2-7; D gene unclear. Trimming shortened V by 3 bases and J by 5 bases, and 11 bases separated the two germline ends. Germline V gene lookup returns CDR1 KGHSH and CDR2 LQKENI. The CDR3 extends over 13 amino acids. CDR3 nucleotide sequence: TGTGCCAGCTCACCCGTTCGAGGCCACGAGCAGTACTTC. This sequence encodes CASSPVRGHEQYF.

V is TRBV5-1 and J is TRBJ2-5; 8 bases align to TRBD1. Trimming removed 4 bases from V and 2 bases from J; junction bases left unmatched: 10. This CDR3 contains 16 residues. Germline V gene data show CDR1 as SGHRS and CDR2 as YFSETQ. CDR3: CASSPGQGNGQETQYF. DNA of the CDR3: TGCGCCAGCAGCCCCGGACAGGGTAACGGGCAAGAGACCCAGTACTTC.

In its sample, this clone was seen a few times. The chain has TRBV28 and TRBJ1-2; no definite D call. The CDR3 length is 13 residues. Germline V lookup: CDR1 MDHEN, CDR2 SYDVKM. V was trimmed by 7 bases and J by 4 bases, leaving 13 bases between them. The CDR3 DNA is TGTGCCAGCACTCAGCGCTCTATCTATGGCTACACCTTC. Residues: CASTQRSIYGYTF.

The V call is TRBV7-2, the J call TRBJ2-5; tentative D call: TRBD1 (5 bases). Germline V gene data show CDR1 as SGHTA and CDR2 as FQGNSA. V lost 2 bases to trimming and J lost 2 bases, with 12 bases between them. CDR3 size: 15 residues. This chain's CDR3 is CASSLPRQLQETQYF. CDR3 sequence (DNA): TGTGCCAGCAGCTTACCCCGACAGCTACAAGAGACCCAGTACTTC.

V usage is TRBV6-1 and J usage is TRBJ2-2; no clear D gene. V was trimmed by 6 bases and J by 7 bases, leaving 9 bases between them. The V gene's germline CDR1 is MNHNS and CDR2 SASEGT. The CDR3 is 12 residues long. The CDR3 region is CASSRGVGELFF. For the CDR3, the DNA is TGTGCCAGCAGCCGTGGTGTCGGGGAGCTGTTTTTT.

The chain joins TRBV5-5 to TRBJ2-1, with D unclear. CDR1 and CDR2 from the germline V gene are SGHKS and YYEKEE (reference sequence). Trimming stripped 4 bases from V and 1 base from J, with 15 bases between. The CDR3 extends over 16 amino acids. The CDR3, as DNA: TGTGCCAGCAGCCAAGACCCCCAGCTTTCCTACAATGAGCAGTTCTTC. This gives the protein CASSQDPQLSYNEQFF.

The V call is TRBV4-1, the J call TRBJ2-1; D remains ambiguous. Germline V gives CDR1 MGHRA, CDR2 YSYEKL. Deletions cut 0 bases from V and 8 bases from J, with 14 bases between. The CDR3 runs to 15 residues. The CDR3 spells CASSQDPQGSDEQFF. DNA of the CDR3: TGCGCCAGCAGCCAAGATCCCCAAGGCTCGGATGAGCAGTTCTTC.

CDR3 region: CASSRRAAGGTDTQYF. In DNA, the CDR3 is TGTGCCAGCAGCCGGCGAGCGGCGGGAGGCACAGATACGCAGTATTTT. The rearrangement joins TRBV27 to TRBJ2-3, with 7 bases that match TRBD2. Trimming cost V 6 bases and J 1 base; bases outside gene matches: 10. This CDR3 is built from 16 residues. Germline CDR1 MNHEY, CDR2 SMNVEV (reference sequence).

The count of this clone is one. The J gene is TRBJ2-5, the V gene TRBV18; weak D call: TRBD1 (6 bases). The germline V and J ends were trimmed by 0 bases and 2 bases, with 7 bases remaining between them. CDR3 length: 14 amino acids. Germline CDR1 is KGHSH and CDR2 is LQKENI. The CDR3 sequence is CASSPPTGQETQYF. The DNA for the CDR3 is TGTGCCAGCTCACCACCGACAGGTCAAGAGACCCAGTACTTC. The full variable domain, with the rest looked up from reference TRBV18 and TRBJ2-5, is NAGVMQNPRHLVRRRGQEARLRCSPMKGHSHVYWYRQLPEEGLKFMVYLQKENIIDESGMPKERFSAEFPKEGPSILRIQQVVRGDSAAYFCASSPPTGQETQYFGPGTRLLVL.

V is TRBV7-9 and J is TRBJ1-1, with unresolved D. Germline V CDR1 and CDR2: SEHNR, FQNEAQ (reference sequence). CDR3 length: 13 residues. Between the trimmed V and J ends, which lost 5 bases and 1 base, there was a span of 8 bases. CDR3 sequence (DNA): TGTGCCAGCAGCCCATTCCGGAACACTGAAGCTTTCTTT. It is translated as CASSPFRNTEAFF.

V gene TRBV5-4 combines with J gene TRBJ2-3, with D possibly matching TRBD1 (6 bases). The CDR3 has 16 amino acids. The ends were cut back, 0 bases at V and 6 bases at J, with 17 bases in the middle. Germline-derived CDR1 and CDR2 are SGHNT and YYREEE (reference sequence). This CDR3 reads CASSLAGVGAEDTQYF. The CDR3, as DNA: TGTGCCAGCAGCTTGGCAGGGGTAGGGGCCGAGGATACGCAGTATTTT.

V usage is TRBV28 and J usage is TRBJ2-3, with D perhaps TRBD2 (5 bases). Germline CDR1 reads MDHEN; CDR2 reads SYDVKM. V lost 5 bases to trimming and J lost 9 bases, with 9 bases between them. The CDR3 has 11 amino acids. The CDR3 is CASSVTRTQYF. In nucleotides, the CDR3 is TGTGCCAGCAGTGTCACTAGGACGCAGTATTTT.

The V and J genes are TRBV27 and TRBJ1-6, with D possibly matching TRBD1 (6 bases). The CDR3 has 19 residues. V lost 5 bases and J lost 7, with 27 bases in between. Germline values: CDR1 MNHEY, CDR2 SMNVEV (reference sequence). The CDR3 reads CASSRRQVRGGYGNSPLHF. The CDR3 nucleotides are TGTGCCAGCAGTCGCCGACAGGTCCGCGGTGGGTATGGCAATTCACCCCTCCACTTT.

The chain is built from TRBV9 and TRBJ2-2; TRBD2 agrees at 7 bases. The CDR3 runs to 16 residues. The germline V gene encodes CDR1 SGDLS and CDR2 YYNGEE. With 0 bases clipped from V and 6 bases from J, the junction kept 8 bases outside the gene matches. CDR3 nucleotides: TGTGCCAGCAGCGTAGGGCTAGCGGACCTCTCCGGGGAGCTGTTTTTT. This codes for CASSVGLADLSGELFF.

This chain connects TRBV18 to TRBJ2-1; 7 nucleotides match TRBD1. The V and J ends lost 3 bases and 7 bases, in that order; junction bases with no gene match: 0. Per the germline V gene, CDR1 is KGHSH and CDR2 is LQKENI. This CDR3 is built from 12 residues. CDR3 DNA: TGTGCCAGCTCACCGGACAGGAATGAGCAGTTCTTC. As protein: CASSPDRNEQFF.

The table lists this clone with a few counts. Written as DNA, the CDR3 is TGTGCCAGCAAGGATCGGGTCGGGGGCGAGCAGTACTTC. This gives the protein CASKDRVGGEQYF. The chain employs TRBV2 and TRBJ2-7, with D perhaps matching TRBD2 (6 bases). CDR1 and CDR2 (germline): SNHLY, FYNNEI. The CDR3 covers 13 residues. Trimming removed 7 bases from V and 6 bases from J, with 16 bases in between.

CDR3 nucleotide sequence: TGTGCCAGCAGCCGAGACAGGGGGCGGTTAGATACGCAGTATTTT. It encodes CASSRDRGRLDTQYF. J is TRBJ2-3 and V is TRBV7-8; 10 bases match TRBD1. CDR1 is SGHVS and CDR2 is FQNEAQ in the germline V gene. The junction had 7 bases not matched to a gene; V was cut back by 5 bases and J by 5 bases. The CDR3 covers 15 residues.

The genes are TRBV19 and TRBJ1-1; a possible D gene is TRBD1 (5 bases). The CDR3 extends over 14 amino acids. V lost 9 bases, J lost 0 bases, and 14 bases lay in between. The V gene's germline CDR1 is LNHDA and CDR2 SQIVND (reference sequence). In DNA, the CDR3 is TGTGCCAGCCAACCCGGGGCCATGAACACTGAAGCTTTCTTT. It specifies CASQPGAMNTEAFF.

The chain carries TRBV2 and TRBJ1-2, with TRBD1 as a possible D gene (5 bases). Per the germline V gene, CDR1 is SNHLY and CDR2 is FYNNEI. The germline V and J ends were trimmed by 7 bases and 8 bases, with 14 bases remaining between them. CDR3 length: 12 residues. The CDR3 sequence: CASNQGDHGYTF. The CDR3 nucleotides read TGTGCCAGCAACCAGGGCGATCACGGCTACACCTTC.

This CDR3 reads CASSGTGTDQETQYF. The CDR3 nucleotides read TGTGCCAGCAGCGGAACCGGGACAGACCAAGAGACCCAGTACTTC. V is TRBV9 and J is TRBJ2-5; 7 positions agree with TRBD1. CDR1 SGDLS and CDR2 YYNGEE come from the germline V gene. There are 15 residues in the CDR3. The junction had 5 bases not matched to a gene; V was cut back by 3 bases and J by 0 bases. The whole variable domain, filled in from reference TRBV9 and TRBJ2-5, reads DSGVTQTPKHLITATGQRVTLRCSPRSGDLSVYWYQQSLDQGLQFLIQYYNGEERAKGNILERFSAQQFPDLHSELNLSSLELGDSALYFCASSGTGTDQETQYFGPGTRLLVL.

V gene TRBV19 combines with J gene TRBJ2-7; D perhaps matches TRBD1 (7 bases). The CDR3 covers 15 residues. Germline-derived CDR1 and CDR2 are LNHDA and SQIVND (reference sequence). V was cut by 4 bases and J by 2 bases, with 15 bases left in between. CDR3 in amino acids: CASSSSQGGTYEQYF. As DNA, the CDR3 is TGTGCCAGTAGTAGTAGTCAGGGGGGAACCTACGAGCAGTACTTC.

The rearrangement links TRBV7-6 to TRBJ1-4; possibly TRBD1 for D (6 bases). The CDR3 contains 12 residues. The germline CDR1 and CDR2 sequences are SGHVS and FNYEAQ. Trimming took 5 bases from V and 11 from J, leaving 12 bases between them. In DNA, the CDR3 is TGTGCCAGCAGCCAACAGGGCCGGAAACTGTTTTTT. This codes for CASSQQGRKLFF.

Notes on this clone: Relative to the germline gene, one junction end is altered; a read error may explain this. For the CDR3, the DNA is TGTGCCAGCAGTTTGGGACAGGTTAATCAGCCCCAGCATTTT. As protein: CASSLGQVNQPQHF. The V gene is TRBV5-6, the J gene TRBJ1-5; TRBD1 agrees at 8 bases. CDR3 size: 14 residues. Germline loops: CDR1 SGHDT, CDR2 YYEEEE.

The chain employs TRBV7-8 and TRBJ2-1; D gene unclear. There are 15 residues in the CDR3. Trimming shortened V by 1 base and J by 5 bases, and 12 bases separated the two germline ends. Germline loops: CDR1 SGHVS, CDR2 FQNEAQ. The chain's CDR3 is CASSLGNSYNNEQFF. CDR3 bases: TGTGCCAGCAGCTTAGGTAACAGCTACAACAATGAGCAGTTCTTC.